This TCR beta chain is drawn from a study of regulatory T cells in long-lasting Graves disease. This sample's time point: newly diagnosed GD, antithyroid drugs for less than 3 months. RNA from PBMCs was the source of the TCR library. Relying on iRepertoire HTBI primers and Arm-PCR of CDR3 regions, the team built TCR beta libraries. TCRdb re-derived calls from the multiplex PCR reads in MiXCR, one entry per CDR3 protein. Here the sample spans more than 400,000 distinct CDR3 sequences, 15% to 20% being singletons. A few counts support this clonotype. V was shortened by 3 bases and J by 1 base, with 10 bases between the two germline ends. Germline CDR1 SGHTA, CDR2 FQGTGA. This CDR3 is built from 14 residues. In addition, the sample was reused for a study of T cells in Graves' hyperthyroidism and ophthalmopathy.

The rearrangement links TRBV7-3 to TRBJ2-7; D gene unclear. The sequences come from peripheral blood mononuclear cells (PBMCs), collected at new diagnosis, from a patient treated with antithyroid drugs. This TCR derives from a man between 35 and 55 years old with Graves disease. DNA for the CDR3: TGTGCCAGCAGCTTCGGCTCTCCATCCTACGAGCAGTACTTC. This sequence encodes CASSFGSPSYEQYF.